Sequencing of this T cell receptor (beta chain) was carried out in a study of vaccination and CD4 T cells after COVID-19. Study-level background: Everyone enrolled got two doses of BNT162b2 or mRNA-1273 vaccine. Stimulation used overlapping spike peptides from SARS-CoV-2, HCoV-NL63, HCoV-OC43 and HCoV-229E.

The germline V gene has CDR1 LNHDA and CDR2 SQIVND (reference sequence). The CDR3 loop spans 15 amino acids. Treatment reported: approximately nine-day PBMC culture with coronavirus spike peptide pools or control peptides (ViraFEST assay). The PCR-positive dates, March through December 2020, came before the US Alpha, Beta and Delta variants. Sequenced with the Oncomine TCR Beta short-read assay was DNA taken from cultured CD4+ T cells. In TCRdb, the PCR reads were re-called with MiXCR into one record per CDR3 protein. The sample carries over 15,000 distinct CDR3 sequences, 49% recorded once. With regard to this clonotype: Its antigen remains unidentified. An end of the junction does not agree with germline; a read error may underlie this.

Input material: CD4+ T cells from blood, cultured in vitro. The TCR sequence derives from a human donor who had recovered from COVID-19. The chain combines TRBV19 with TRBJ1-6, with D perhaps matching TRBD1 (5 bases). In DNA form, the CDR3 reads TGCGCCAGTAGTATTGGGCAGGGTGTCAATTCACCCCTCCACTTT. Translation: CASSIGQGVNSPLHF.